What follows are 15 T cell receptor beta chains derived from one specimen sequenced in a study of blood T cells in healthy people across ages. Primed by a sample-barcoded 5' primer and a J-beta primer mix, a second PCR proceeded for 7 to 11 cycles. MiXCR was run by TCRdb on the 5' RACE reads, yielding one entry per CDR3 protein. This table holds about 1.7 million distinct CDR3 sequences, 25% to 30% found once. Material: blood. These TCRs come from a woman aged 30 to 39 in good health.

This chain uses TRBV5-1 with TRBJ2-1, with D uncertain. Germline CDR1 and CDR2: SGHRS and YFSETQ. The ends were cut back, 6 bases at V and 4 bases at J, with 17 bases in the middle. The CDR3 covers 15 residues. CDR3 sequence: CASTGETSRYNEQFF. DNA of the CDR3: TGCGCCAGCACTGGTGAGACATCGAGATACAATGAGCAGTTCTTC. The full variable domain, in which reference TRBV5-1 and TRBJ2-1 provide the parts outside the CDR3, is KAGVTQTPRYLIKTRGQQVTLSCSPISGHRSVSWYQQTPGQGLQFLFEYFSETQRNKGNFPGRFSGRQFSNSRSEMNVSTLELGDSALYLCASTGETSRYNEQFFGPGTRLTVL.

The genes are TRBV7-3 and TRBJ2-7; tentative D call: TRBD2 (6 bases). The CDR3 has 13 amino acids. Germline V gene sequence: CDR1 SGHTA, CDR2 FQGTGA. Deletions cut 9 bases from V and 3 bases from J, with 15 bases between. CDR3 amino acids: CARLGGCGYEQYF. CDR3 sequence (DNA): TGTGCCAGACTGGGAGGATGTGGCTACGAGCAGTACTTC. The full variable domain, its missing parts supplied by reference TRBV7-3 and TRBJ2-7, is GAGVSQTPSNKVTEKGKYVELRCDPISGHTALYWYRQSLGQGPEFLIYFQGTGAADDSGLPNDRFFAVRPEGSVSTLKIQRTERGDSAVYLCARLGGCGYEQYFGPGTRLTVT.

A few counts support this clonotype. The CDR3 bases are TGCGCCAGCAGCCTCGGCGGAGGGGTCCCGATGAACACTGAAGCTTTCTTT. It yields the protein CASSLGGGVPMNTEAFF. The rearrangement joins TRBV4-1 to TRBJ1-1; perhaps TRBD1 as D (5 bases). CDR3 length equals 17 residues. From germline, CDR1 is MGHRA and CDR2 YSYEKL. Deletions cut 4 bases from V and 0 bases from J, with 18 bases between.

The chain has TRBV2 and TRBJ2-1; TRBD2 matches 7 bases. CDR1 SNHLY and CDR2 FYNNEI come from the germline V gene. The CDR3 is made up of 15 amino acids. V was pared by 2 bases and J by 0 bases, with 1 base of the junction left unmatched. CDR3 amino acids: CASSETSASYNEQFF. For the CDR3, the DNA is TGTGCCAGCAGTGAAACTAGCGCCTCCTACAATGAGCAGTTCTTC.

CDR3 sequence: CASSLSSGVNTEAFF. The CDR3 DNA sequence: TGCGCCAGCAGCTTGAGCTCAGGGGTGAACACTGAAGCTTTCTTT. The chain uses TRBV5-1 and TRBJ1-1, with TRBD1 as a possible D gene (6 bases). This CDR3 spans 15 amino acids. The V end was cut by 1 base, the J end by 0 bases, with 10 bases between. Germline loops: CDR1 SGHRS, CDR2 YFSETQ.

This clonotype has a count of ten or more. V gene TRBV29-1 combines with J gene TRBJ2-7, with 7 bases aligning to TRBD2. There are 14 residues in the CDR3. Germline CDR1 SQVTM, CDR2 ANQGSEA. V was clipped by 4 bases and J by 2 bases; unmatched bases: 8. The CDR3 region has the DNA TGCAGCGTTGGGGGGGGAGGGTCGCCCTACGAGCAGTACTTC. It codes for CSVGGGGSPYEQYF.

V and J are TRBV20-1 and TRBJ1-2; no clear D. The CDR3 loop spans 10 amino acids. In germline, CDR1 is DFQATT, CDR2 SNEGSKA (reference sequence). Trimming stripped 6 bases from V and 6 bases from J, with 8 bases between. The CDR3 is CSAGLDGYTF. For the CDR3, the DNA is TGCAGTGCGGGGTTGGATGGCTACACCTTC.

V usage is TRBV6-2 or TRBV6-3 and J usage is TRBJ1-5; 7 bases match TRBD1. CDR1 and CDR2 from the germline V gene are MNHEY and SVGEGT. J was trimmed by 3 bases and V by 10 bases; bases with no gene match: 9. There are 14 residues in the CDR3. The CDR3 nucleotides read TGTGCCACCGGAGGACAGGTGAACAATCAGCCCCAGCATTTT. Encoded protein: CATGGQVNNQPQHF.

The J gene is TRBJ2-3, the V gene TRBV7-6; 13 bases align to TRBD2. Trimming cost V 5 bases and J 10 bases; bases outside gene matches: 12. The CDR3 consists of 16 residues. Per germline, CDR1 SGHVS and CDR2 FNYEAQ. The CDR3 loop is CASSPLAGGPYDAQYF. CDR3 sequence (DNA): TGTGCCAGCAGCCCACTAGCGGGAGGGCCGTATGATGCGCAGTATTTT.

There are a few counts of this clonotype. Just one base apart from a much larger clone, this may be a read error. For the CDR3, the DNA is TGTGCCAGCTCCAAGGACCGGGACAGGGTTGATGATGGCCACACCTTC. It encodes CASSKDRDRVDDGHTF. The rearrangement joins TRBV7-9 to TRBJ1-2; 9 bases line up with TRBD1. Germline V gene sequence: CDR1 SEHNR, CDR2 FQNEAQ (reference sequence). This CDR3 is built from 16 residues.

This clonotype was seen a few times. The rearrangement links TRBV18 to TRBJ1-1, with TRBD1 matching 8 bases. This CDR3 region has 17 residues. Germline CDR1 is KGHSH and CDR2 is LQKENI. J was trimmed by 0 bases and V by 3 bases; bases with no gene match: 9. The CDR3 DNA sequence: TGTGCCAGCTCACCGCTCGGGACAGGAGATCTGAACACTGAAGCTTTCTTT. Amino acid sequence: CASSPLGTGDLNTEAFF.

This clonotype showed up many times. The chain links TRBV29-1 to TRBJ2-1, with 7 bases identical to TRBD2. Trimming took 7 bases from V and 10 from J; bases not matched to a gene: 13. Germline CDR1 and CDR2: SQVTM and ANQGSEA. The length of the CDR3 is 13 residues. CDR3 nucleotide sequence: TGCAGCGGCACTAGCGCCTTCCCGGGGGAGCAGTTCTTC. Translating it yields CSGTSAFPGEQFF.

This clonotype was counted between two and nine times. This chain connects TRBV6-2 or TRBV6-3 to TRBJ1-5; D perhaps matches TRBD1 (5 bases). Germline V CDR1 and CDR2: MNHEY, SVGEGT. V was pared by 2 bases and J by 2 bases, with 16 bases between. This CDR3 is built from 17 residues. As DNA, the CDR3 is TGTGCCAGCAGTTACGACCTCACCGGGGGTGGCAATCAGCCCCAGCATTTT. Amino acids: CASSYDLTGGGNQPQHF.

This clonotype appeared a single time. V and J are TRBV6-6 and TRBJ1-5, with TRBD1 matching 7 bases. The V gene end was trimmed by 5 bases and the J gene end by 9 bases; junction bases not matched to a gene: 7. This CDR3 region has 13 residues. Germline-derived CDR1 and CDR2 are MNHNY and SVGAGI (reference sequence). The CDR3 protein is CASSLQGGRPQHF. The CDR3 nucleotides are TGTGCCAGCAGTCTTCAGGGGGGTCGGCCCCAGCATTTT.

The chain joins TRBV10-2 to TRBJ2-3, with 9 bases identical to TRBD2. The ends lost 8 bases at V and 11 bases at J; junction bases unmatched: 20. The CDR3 consists of 16 residues. Germline V gene data show CDR1 as WSHSY and CDR2 as SAAADI. The CDR3 protein is CASRLGMTSGTDVQYF. CDR3 in DNA: TGCGCCAGCCGCCTGGGGATGACTAGCGGCACAGATGTGCAGTATTTT.